This TCR beta chain was found in a study of blood T cell repertoires in COVID-19. The protocol was immunoSEQ multiplex PCR, while the TCRdb copy is restricted to in-frame clones and leaves out a portion. The sample lists around 140,000 clones, approximately 80% occurring once. V was trimmed by 1 base and J by 0 bases, leaving 22 bases between them. Germline assignment: CDR1 LGHNA and CDR2 YSLEER. This CDR3 spans 20 amino acids. This clone showed up just a few times. The TCR comes from a human donor in a cohort sampled during active COVID-19. Sequencing input: peripheral blood. This rearrangement joins TRBV4-3 to TRBJ2-1; D is perhaps TRBD2 (5 bases). The CDR3 DNA is TGCGCCAGCAGCCAAGGCTCTCCGTATTTCCCGGGGAGCTCCTACAATGAGCAGTTCTTC. This encodes CASSQGSPYFPGSSYNEQFF.